A single sample is the source of the 23 T cell receptor beta chains below, sequenced in a study of radiotherapy plus CTLA-4 blockade in lung cancer (dated by TCRdb to the late 2010s). Library prep was done by the immunoSEQ multiplex PCR assay. This immuneACCESS table, as held by TCRdb, lists in-frame sequences with V and J called but not all clones. Of the missing ones, under half trace to an unresolved V gene in checked studies; the others have no known cause. In this sample the table shows about 48,000 clones, about 86% of which occur a single time. The top ten hold around 17% of the sample. The sample in question was peripheral blood, obtained from a patient treated with radiotherapy plus ipilimumab. The origin of the receptors is a human donor with non-small cell lung cancer that progressed on radiotherapy plus ipilimumab. Some clones in this sample may be carry-over from other donors' samples.

The V call is TRBV5-8, the J call TRBJ1-2; no clear D. The CDR3 loop spans 14 amino acids. Germline V gives CDR1 SGHTS, CDR2 YDEGEE. V lost 1 base and J lost 1, with 8 bases in between. The CDR3 sequence: CASSLWRINYGYTF. In nucleotides, the CDR3 is TGTGCCAGCAGCTTGTGGCGGATTAACTATGGCTACACCTTC.

The V and J genes are TRBV6-1 and TRBJ1-2; 9 bases fit TRBD1. The CDR3 contains 14 residues. Per the germline V gene, CDR1 is MNHNS and CDR2 is SASEGT. Trimming removed 3 bases from V and 8 bases from J; junction bases left unmatched: 7. The CDR3 bases are TGTGCCAGCAGTGAGCTAGGGACAGGGAGCGGCTACACCTTC. This translates into CASSELGTGSGYTF.

This clone was detected a few times. This sequence joins TRBV6-1 and TRBJ2-3; 7 bases map to TRBD2. CDR1 is MNHNS, CDR2 SASEGT, per germline. This CDR3 has 12 residues. V lost 5 bases, J lost 6 bases, and 2 bases stayed unmatched. The CDR3 sequence: CASSWGGDTQYF. In DNA, the CDR3 is TGTGCCAGCAGTTGGGGAGGGGATACGCAGTATTTT.

The chain couples TRBV5-1 to TRBJ2-2, with TRBD2 matching over 11 bases. V lost 9 bases, J lost 4 bases, and 14 bases stayed unmatched. CDR1 and CDR2 (germline): SGHRS, YFSETQ. This CDR3 is 17 amino acids long. CDR3 amino acids: CANLSGTSGFPTGELFF. The CDR3, as DNA: TGCGCCAACCTCTCCGGGACTAGCGGATTCCCCACCGGGGAGCTGTTTTTT.

V gene TRBV14 combines with J gene TRBJ1-2, with 8 bases lining up with TRBD1. V was clipped by 2 bases and J by 4 bases; unmatched bases: 3. Germline V gives CDR1 SGHDN, CDR2 FVKESK. This CDR3 is 14 amino acids long. For the CDR3, the DNA is TGTGCCAGCAGCCAAACAGGGGGTCTCTATGGCTACACCTTC. This sequence encodes CASSQTGGLYGYTF.

In its sample, this clone was seen once. The V call is TRBV19, the J call TRBJ2-5; tentatively, D is TRBD2 (6 bases). The CDR3 totals 13 residues. The V gene lost 7 bases and the J gene lost 2 bases, with 11 bases spanning the gap. Germline lookup yields CDR1 LNHDA and CDR2 SQIVND (reference sequence). This CDR3 reads CASKIAGQETQYF. The CDR3 coding sequence is TGTGCCAGTAAAATTGCGGGGCAAGAGACCCAGTACTTC.

This chain links TRBV5-1 with TRBJ1-2; 7 positions agree with TRBD1. This CDR3 spans 13 amino acids. V gave up 4 bases and J gave up 4 bases; unmatched junction bases: 4. The germline V gene has CDR1 SGHRS and CDR2 YFSETQ. CDR3 DNA sequence: TGCGCCAGCAGCCCAAGACAGGGCTATGGCTACACCTTC. The encoded protein is CASSPRQGYGYTF.

The rearrangement uses TRBV4-2 and TRBJ2-1, with D maybe TRBD1 (6 bases). Germline CDR1 and CDR2: LGHNA and YNFKEQ. The CDR3 spans 14 residues. V dropped 1 base and J dropped 10 bases, with 14 bases sitting between them. CDR3 nucleotides: TGTGCCAGCAGCCAAGGTCGAGCAGGGGAGGAGCAGTTCTTC. Amino acid sequence: CASSQGRAGEEQFF.

About this clone itself: Different DNA sequences within this sample yield the same CDR3. This chain joins TRBV9 and TRBJ2-3; 8 positions agree with TRBD1. The trim removed 2 bases at V and 1 base at J, leaving 6 bases unmatched. CDR3 length: 16 residues. CDR1 is SGDLS and CDR2 is YYNGEE in the germline V gene. The CDR3 sequence: CASSVRQGTGTDTQYF. The DNA for the CDR3 is TGTGCCAGCAGCGTCAGACAGGGGACAGGCACAGATACGCAGTATTTT.

The chain employs TRBV9 and TRBJ2-1, with 7 positions matching TRBD2. V was clipped by 0 bases and J by 2 bases; unmatched bases: 5. This CDR3 has 16 amino acids. In germline, CDR1 is SGDLS, CDR2 YYNGEE. CDR3 DNA: TGTGCCAGCAGCGTAGTGGCGGGGAGGGCCTACAATGAGCAGTTCTTC. Amino acid sequence: CASSVVAGRAYNEQFF. Supplemented by reference TRBV9 and TRBJ2-1, the full variable domain reads DSGVTQTPKHLITATGQRVTLRCSPRSGDLSVYWYQQSLDQGLQFLIQYYNGEERAKGNILERFSAQQFPDLHSELNLSSLELGDSALYFCASSVVAGRAYNEQFFGPGTRLTVL.

The chain joins TRBV6-5 to TRBJ1-2; no clear D. The germline CDR1 and CDR2 sequences are MNHEY and SVGAGI. Trimming cost V 5 bases and J 4 bases, with 17 bases left between them. The CDR3 length is 15 residues. The DNA of the CDR3 is TGTGCCAGCAGTAATCGATATGGTGTCGGCTATGGCTACACCTTC. Protein sequence: CASSNRYGVGYGYTF.

V is TRBV30 and J is TRBJ2-7; tentative D call: TRBD1 (5 bases). The germline CDR1 and CDR2 sequences are GTSNPN and SVGIG (reference sequence). The ends were cut back, 3 bases at V and 5 bases at J, with 11 bases in the middle. The CDR3 spans 12 residues. CDR3 residues: CAWRAGRHEQYF. CDR3 in DNA: TGTGCCTGGAGGGCAGGGCGCCACGAGCAGTACTTC.

The chain is built from TRBV5-1 and TRBJ2-7, with 8 bases identical to TRBD1. The ends lost 3 bases at V and 6 bases at J; junction bases unmatched: 8. CDR3 length: 14 amino acids. The germline V gene has CDR1 SGHRS and CDR2 YFSETQ. The CDR3 DNA is TGCGCCAGCAGCTGGGGACAGGACTACCTCGAGCAGTACTTC. It codes for CASSWGQDYLEQYF. Using reference TRBV5-1 and TRBJ2-7 for the parts outside the CDR3, the full variable domain is KAGVTQTPRYLIKTRGQQVTLSCSPISGHRSVSWYQQTPGQGLQFLFEYFSETQRNKGNFPGRFSGRQFSNSRSEMNVSTLELGDSALYLCASSWGQDYLEQYFGPGTRLTVT.

This chain connects TRBV19 to TRBJ2-6; weak D call: TRBD1 (6 bases). Germline V gene lookup returns CDR1 LNHDA and CDR2 SQIVND (reference sequence). The CDR3 totals 16 residues. V lost 3 bases and J 1 base, leaving 10 bases between the germline ends. The CDR3 sequence is CASSIWGQSGANVLTF. The CDR3 DNA is TGTGCCAGTAGTATTTGGGGGCAATCTGGGGCCAACGTCCTGACTTTC.

In this sample, this clone turned up a few times. V usage is TRBV4-1 and J usage is TRBJ2-7; 10 bases match TRBD2. The germline V gene has CDR1 MGHRA and CDR2 YSYEKL. CDR3 length: 16 amino acids. Trimming removed 6 bases from V and 2 bases from J; junction bases left unmatched: 10. This chain's CDR3 is CASSPARTSGTYEQYF. As DNA, the CDR3 is TGCGCCAGCAGTCCAGCTAGGACTAGCGGTACCTACGAGCAGTACTTC.

The rearrangement links TRBV28 to TRBJ1-4; D remains unclear. The CDR3 runs to 15 residues. Germline V gene data show CDR1 as MDHEN and CDR2 as SYDVKM. The V end lost 5 bases, the J end lost 2 bases, and 12 bases lay between the germline ends. Here the CDR3 DNA reads TGTGCCAGCAGTCTCCACACCCCTACTAATGAAAAACTGTTTTTT. It encodes CASSLHTPTNEKLFF.

This clone was detected only once. This chain links TRBV4-1 with TRBJ2-7; 10 nucleotides match TRBD2. J lost 2 bases, V lost 4 bases, and 5 bases had no gene match. The CDR3 spans 15 residues. Germline assignment: CDR1 MGHRA and CDR2 YSYEKL. The CDR3 here is CASSLLTSGTYEQYF. CDR3 sequence (DNA): TGCGCCAGCAGCCTACTTACTAGCGGGACCTACGAGCAGTACTTC.

The CDR3 protein is CASSRDSPNSGNTIYF. DNA for the CDR3: TGTGCCAGCAGTCGGGACAGCCCTAACTCTGGAAACACCATATATTTT. V usage is TRBV25-1 and J usage is TRBJ1-3, with TRBD1 matching over 7 bases. The CDR3 length is 16 residues. V shed 5 bases, J shed 0 bases, and the junction held 7 bases outside the gene matches. The V gene's germline CDR1 is MGHDK and CDR2 SYGVNS.

The V gene is TRBV28, the J gene TRBJ1-2; D remains ambiguous. The CDR3 has 16 residues. The V gene's germline CDR1 is MDHEN and CDR2 SYDVKM. Trimming stripped 5 bases from V and 4 bases from J, with 20 bases between. The CDR3: CASSSLGGGNVYGYTF. CDR3 DNA: TGTGCCAGCAGTAGCTTGGGAGGAGGGAACGTCTATGGCTACACCTTC.

This clone was observed a handful of times. The genes are TRBV6-5 and TRBJ2-1; a weak D match, TRBD2 (6 bases). CDR1 and CDR2 (germline): MNHEY, SVGAGI. The CDR3 covers 14 residues. The V end lost 4 bases, the J end lost 12 bases, and 19 bases lay between the germline ends. CDR3 nucleotide sequence: TGTGCCAGCAGTTTGGGCGGGCGAGCGGGCGGGCAGTTCTTC. It yields the protein CASSLGGRAGGQFF.

V is TRBV5-4 and J is TRBJ2-7; 9 bases map to TRBD2. Per germline, CDR1 SGHNT and CDR2 YYREEE (reference sequence). Germline trimming cut 4 bases from V and 0 bases from J; bases unmatched to any gene: 2. The CDR3 loop spans 14 amino acids. CDR3 loop: CASSKLAGSYEQYF. For the CDR3, the DNA is TGTGCCAGCAGCAAACTAGCGGGCTCCTACGAGCAGTACTTC.

In its sample, this clone was seen once. In DNA form, the CDR3 reads TGTGCCAGCAGCGTACTCGCAGGGAGGGACTATGGCTACACCTTC. Encoded protein: CASSVLAGRDYGYTF. V and J are TRBV9 and TRBJ1-2; possible D gene TRBD1, 5 bases. The CDR3 runs to 15 residues. Germline V lookup: CDR1 SGDLS, CDR2 YYNGEE. Deletions cut 1 base from V and 3 bases from J, with 13 bases between.

The rearrangement joins TRBV10-3 to TRBJ1-4; D unclear. The germline V gene has CDR1 ENHRY and CDR2 SYGVKD. The CDR3 extends over 15 amino acids. V lost 0 bases and J lost 4, with 9 bases in between. Written as DNA, the CDR3 is TGTGCCATCAGTGAGTCCCCACAGTTTAATGAAAAACTGTTTTTT. Translating it yields CAISESPQFNEKLFF.